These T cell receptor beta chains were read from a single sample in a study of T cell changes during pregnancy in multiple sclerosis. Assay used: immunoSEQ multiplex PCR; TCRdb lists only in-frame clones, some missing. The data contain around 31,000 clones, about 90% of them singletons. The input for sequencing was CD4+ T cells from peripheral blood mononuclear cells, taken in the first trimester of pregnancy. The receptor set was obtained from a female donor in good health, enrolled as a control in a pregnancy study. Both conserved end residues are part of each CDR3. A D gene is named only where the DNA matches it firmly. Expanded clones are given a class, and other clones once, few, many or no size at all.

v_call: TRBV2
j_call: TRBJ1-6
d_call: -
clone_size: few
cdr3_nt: TGTGCCAGCAGTGGTACCAGGGATTCACCCCTCCACTTT
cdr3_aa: CASSGTRDSPLHF

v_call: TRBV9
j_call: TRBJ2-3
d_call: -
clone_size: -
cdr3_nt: TGTGCCAGCAGCCTCAAGGGAGGCTACACAGATACGCAGTATTTT
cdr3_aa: CASSLKGGYTDTQYF

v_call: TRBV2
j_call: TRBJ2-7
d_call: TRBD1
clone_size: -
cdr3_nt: TGTGCCAGCAGTATAGGGGACAGGTCGCACGAGCAGTACTTC
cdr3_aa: CASSIGDRSHEQYF

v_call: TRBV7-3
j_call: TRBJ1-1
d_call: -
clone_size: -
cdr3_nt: TGTGCCAGCAGCCACGCGGAGAGGACTGAAGCTTTCTTT
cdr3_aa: CASSHAERTEAFF

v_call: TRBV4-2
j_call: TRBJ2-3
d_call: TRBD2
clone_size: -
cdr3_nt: TGTGCCAGCAGCCAAGGGGGACTAGCGGGCACAGATACGCAGTATTTT
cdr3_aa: CASSQGGLAGTDTQYF

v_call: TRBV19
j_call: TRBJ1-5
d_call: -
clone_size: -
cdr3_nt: TGTGCCAGTAGTATACCTACGGGTTATAGCAATCAGCCCCAGCATTTT
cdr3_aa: CASSIPTGYSNQPQHF

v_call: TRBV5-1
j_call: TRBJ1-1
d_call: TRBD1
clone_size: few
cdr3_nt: TGCGCCAGCAGCTTGGATTCAGGGGGCTTCGACACTGAAGCTTTCTTT
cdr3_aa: CASSLDSGGFDTEAFF

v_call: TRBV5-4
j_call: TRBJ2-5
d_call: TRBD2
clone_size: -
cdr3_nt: TGTGCCAGCAGCTCTTCAGGACTAGCGGGGATACGTAAGAGGGAGACCCAGTACTTC
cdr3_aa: CASSSSGLAGIRKRETQYF

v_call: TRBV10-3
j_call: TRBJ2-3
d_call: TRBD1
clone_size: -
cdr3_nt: TGTGCCATCAGTGAGTTAAGGACAGGGGGTAGCACAGATACGCAGTATTTT
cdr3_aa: CAISELRTGGSTDTQYF

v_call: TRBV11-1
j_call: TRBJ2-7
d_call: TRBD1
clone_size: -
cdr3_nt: TGTGCCAGCAGCTCCGACAGGGGTAAAGGGTACGAGCAGTACTTC
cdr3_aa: CASSSDRGKGYEQYF

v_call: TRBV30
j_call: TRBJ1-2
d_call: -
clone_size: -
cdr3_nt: TGTGCCTGGAGTGTCTCGGGGGACTATGGCTACACCTTC
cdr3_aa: CAWSVSGDYGYTF

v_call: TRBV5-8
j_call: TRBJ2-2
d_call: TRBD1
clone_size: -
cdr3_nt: TGTGCCAGCAGCCAACGTACAGGGGGCCCCGGGGAGCTGTTTTTT
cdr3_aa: CASSQRTGGPGELFF

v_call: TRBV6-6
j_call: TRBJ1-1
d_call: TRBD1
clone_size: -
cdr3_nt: TGTGCCAGCAGTTGGACAGGGGAAGGCACTGAAGCTTTCTTT
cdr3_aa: CASSWTGEGTEAFF

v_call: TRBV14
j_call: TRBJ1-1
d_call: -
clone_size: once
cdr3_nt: TGTGCCAGCAGCCAAGAGGAGCATCTACAGGTGACTTTT
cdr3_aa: CASSQEEHLQVTF

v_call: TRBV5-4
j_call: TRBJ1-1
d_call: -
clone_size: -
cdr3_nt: TGTGCCAGCAGCTTCGGAGAGACTGAAGCTTTCTTT
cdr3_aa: CASSFGETEAFF

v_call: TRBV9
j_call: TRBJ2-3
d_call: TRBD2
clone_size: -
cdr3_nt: TGTGCCAGCAGCGCCGGACTAGCGGCTGCTGTGAGGACGCAGTATTTT
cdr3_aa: CASSAGLAAAVRTQYF

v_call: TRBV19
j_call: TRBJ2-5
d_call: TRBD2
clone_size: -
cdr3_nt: TGTGCCAGTAGCGAGAGGGGGACTAGCTTGTACTTC
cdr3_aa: CASSERGTSLYF

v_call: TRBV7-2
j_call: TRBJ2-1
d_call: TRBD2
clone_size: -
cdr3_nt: TGTGCCAGCAGCTTAATTCTAGCGGGGGGGCGTGAGCAGTTCTTC
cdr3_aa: CASSLILAGGREQFF

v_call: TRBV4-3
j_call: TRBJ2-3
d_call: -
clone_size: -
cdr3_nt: TGCGCCAGCAGCCTCAGACAGGATCCCACCTTGGCAGATACGCAGTATTTT
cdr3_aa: CASSLRQDPTLADTQYF

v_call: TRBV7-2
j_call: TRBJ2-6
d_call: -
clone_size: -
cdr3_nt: TGTGCCAGCAGCTTACTTGGACATTCGAGCCCCTCTGGGGCCAACGTCCTGACTTTC
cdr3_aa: CASSLLGHSSPSGANVLTF

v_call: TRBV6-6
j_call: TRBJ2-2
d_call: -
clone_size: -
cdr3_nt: TGTGCCAGCTCCCCGAGGGACACCGGGGAGCTGTTTTTT
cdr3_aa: CASSPRDTGELFF

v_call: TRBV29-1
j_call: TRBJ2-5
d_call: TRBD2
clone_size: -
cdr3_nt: TGCAGCGTTGAAGGACTGGCGGGGGGGATTGAGACCCAGTACTTC
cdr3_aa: CSVEGLAGGIETQYF

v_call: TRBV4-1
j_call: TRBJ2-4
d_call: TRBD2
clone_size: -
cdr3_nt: TGCGCCAGCAGCCAAGCGACTAGCGGGGTGATGAACATTCAGTACTTC
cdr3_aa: CASSQATSGVMNIQYF

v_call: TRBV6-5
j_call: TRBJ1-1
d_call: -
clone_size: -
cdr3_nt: TGTGCCAGCAGTTACTCCCCACAGATGAACACTGAAGCTTTCTTT
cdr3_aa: CASSYSPQMNTEAFF

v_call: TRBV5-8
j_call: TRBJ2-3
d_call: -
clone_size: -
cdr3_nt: TGTGCCAGCAGCTACCTTTTGGGGGGGCCTGCAGATACGCAGTATTTT
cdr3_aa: CASSYLLGGPADTQYF

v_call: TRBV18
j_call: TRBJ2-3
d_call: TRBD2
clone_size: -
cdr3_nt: TGTGCCAGCTCACCACCGGGACTAGCGGGGGGGCCGAGAGACACGCAGTATTTT
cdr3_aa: CASSPPGLAGGPRDTQYF

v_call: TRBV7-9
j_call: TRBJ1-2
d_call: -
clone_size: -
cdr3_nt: TGTGCCAGCAGCTTAGGTTTTGAGGGAAACTATGGCTACACCTTC
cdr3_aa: CASSLGFEGNYGYTF

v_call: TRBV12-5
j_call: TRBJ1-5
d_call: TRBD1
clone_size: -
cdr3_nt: TGTGCTAGTGGTTTGGGGACAGGTAAAATCGATCAGCCCCAGCATTTT
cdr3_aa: CASGLGTGKIDQPQHF

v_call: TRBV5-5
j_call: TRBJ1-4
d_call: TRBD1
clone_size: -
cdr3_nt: TGTGCCAGCAGCTTGGGCAGGGGGCTTAATGAAAAACTGTTTTTT
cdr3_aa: CASSLGRGLNEKLFF

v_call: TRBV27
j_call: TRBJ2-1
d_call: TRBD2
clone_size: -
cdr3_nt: TGTGCCAGCAGTTTCCCGGGACTAAGCGGGAATGAGCAGTTCTTC
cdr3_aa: CASSFPGLSGNEQFF

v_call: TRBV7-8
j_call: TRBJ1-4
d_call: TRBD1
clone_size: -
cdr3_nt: TGTGCCAGCAGCTTAGTTAGGGGGCGGCTAGGGGAAAAACTGTTTTTT
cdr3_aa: CASSLVRGRLGEKLFF

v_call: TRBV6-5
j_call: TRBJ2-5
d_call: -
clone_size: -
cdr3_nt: TGTGCCAGCAGTCGAGGAGGTTGGGAGGAAGAGACCCAGTACTTC
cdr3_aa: CASSRGGWEEETQYF

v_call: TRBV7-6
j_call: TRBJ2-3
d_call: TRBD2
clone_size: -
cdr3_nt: TGTGCCAGCGACTGTCATTTAGCGGGGGGGACAGATACGCAGTATTTT
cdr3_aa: CASDCHLAGGTDTQYF

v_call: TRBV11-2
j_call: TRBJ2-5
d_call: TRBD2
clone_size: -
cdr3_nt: TGTGCCAGCAGCTTAGTTCCTAGCGGGGGCCAAGAGACCCAGTACTTC
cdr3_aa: CASSLVPSGGQETQYF

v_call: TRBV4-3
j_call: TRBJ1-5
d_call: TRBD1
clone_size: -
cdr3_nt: TGCGCCAGCAGCCAAGCAGAGGGGGCAGGTCAGCCCCAGCATTTT
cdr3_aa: CASSQAEGAGQPQHF